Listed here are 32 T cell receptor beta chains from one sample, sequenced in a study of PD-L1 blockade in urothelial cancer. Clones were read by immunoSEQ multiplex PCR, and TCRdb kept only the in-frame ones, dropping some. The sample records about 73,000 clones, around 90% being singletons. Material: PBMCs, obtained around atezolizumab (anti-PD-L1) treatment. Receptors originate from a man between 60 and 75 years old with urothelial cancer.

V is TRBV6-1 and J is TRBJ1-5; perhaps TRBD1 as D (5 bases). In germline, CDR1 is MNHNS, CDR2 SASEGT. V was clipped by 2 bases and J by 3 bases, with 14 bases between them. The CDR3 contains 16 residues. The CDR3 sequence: CASSEPRRVHNQPQHF. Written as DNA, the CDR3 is TGTGCCAGCAGTGAACCCCGCAGGGTTCACAATCAGCCCCAGCATTTT.

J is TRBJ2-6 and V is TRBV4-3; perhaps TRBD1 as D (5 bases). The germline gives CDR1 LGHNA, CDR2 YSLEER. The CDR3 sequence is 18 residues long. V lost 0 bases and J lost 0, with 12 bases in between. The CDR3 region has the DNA TGCGCCAGCAGCCAAGAGCCGGACACCGACTCTGGGGCCAACGTCCTGACTTTC. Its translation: CASSQEPDTDSGANVLTF.

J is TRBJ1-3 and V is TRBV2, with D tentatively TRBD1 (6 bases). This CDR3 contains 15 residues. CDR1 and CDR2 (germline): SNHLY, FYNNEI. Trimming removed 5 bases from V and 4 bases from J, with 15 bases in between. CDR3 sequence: CASSTSQGIGNTIYF. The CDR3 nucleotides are TGTGCCAGCAGTACGTCCCAGGGGATCGGAAACACCATATATTTT.

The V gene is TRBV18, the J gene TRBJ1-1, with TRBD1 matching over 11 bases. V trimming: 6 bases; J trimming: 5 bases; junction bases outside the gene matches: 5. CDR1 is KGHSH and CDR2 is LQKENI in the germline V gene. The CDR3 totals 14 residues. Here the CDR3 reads CASSGTGGRTEAFF. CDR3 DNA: TGTGCCAGCTCCGGGACAGGGGGTCGGACTGAAGCTTTCTTT.

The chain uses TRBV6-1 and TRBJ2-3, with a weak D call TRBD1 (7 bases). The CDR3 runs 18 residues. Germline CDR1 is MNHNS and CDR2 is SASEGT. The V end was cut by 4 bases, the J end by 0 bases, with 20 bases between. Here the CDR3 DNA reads TGTGCCAGCAGTGGGGGACGACAGGGAGGAACTAGCACAGATACGCAGTATTTT. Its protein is CASSGGRQGGTSTDTQYF.

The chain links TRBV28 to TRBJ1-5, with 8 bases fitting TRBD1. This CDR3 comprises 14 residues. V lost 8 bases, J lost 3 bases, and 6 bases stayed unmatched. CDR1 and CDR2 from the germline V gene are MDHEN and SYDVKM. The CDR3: CASGGGQVNQPQHF. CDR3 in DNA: TGTGCCAGCGGGGGGGGACAGGTCAATCAGCCCCAGCATTTT.

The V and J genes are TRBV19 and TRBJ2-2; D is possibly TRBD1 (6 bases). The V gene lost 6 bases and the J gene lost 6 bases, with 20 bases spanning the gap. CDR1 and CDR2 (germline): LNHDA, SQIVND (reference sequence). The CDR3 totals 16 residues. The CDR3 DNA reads TGTGCCAGTAGCAACTTCGGGACACTGGGGGCCGGGGAGCTGTTTTTT. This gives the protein CASSNFGTLGAGELFF.

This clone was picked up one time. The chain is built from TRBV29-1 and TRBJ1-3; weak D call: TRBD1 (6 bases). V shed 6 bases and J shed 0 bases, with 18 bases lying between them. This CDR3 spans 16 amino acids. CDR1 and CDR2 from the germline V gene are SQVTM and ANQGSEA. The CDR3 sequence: CSVKIRGANSGNTIYF. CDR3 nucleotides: TGCAGCGTGAAGATCCGGGGGGCGAACTCTGGAAACACCATATATTTT. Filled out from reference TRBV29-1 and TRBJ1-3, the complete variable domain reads SAVISQKPSRDICQRGTSLTIQCQVDSQVTMMFWYRQQPGQSLTLIATANQGSEATYESGFVIDKFPISRPNLTFSTLTVSNMSPEDSSIYLCSVKIRGANSGNTIYFGEGSWLTVV.

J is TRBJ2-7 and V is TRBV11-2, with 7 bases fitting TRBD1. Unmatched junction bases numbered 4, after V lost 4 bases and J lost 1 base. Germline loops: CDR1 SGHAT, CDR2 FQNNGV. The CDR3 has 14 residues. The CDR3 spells CASSWGTVSYEQYF. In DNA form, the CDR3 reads TGTGCCAGCAGCTGGGGGACAGTTTCCTACGAGCAGTACTTC.

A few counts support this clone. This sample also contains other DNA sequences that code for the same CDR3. The CDR3 protein is CASSIGQGLYGYTF. In nucleotides, the CDR3 is TGTGCCAGTAGTATCGGACAGGGCCTCTATGGCTACACCTTC. The chain links TRBV19 to TRBJ1-2, with 8 bases lining up with TRBD1. CDR3 length equals 14 residues. CDR1 LNHDA and CDR2 SQIVND come from the germline V gene (reference sequence). V lost 3 bases, J lost 4 bases, and 4 bases stayed unmatched.

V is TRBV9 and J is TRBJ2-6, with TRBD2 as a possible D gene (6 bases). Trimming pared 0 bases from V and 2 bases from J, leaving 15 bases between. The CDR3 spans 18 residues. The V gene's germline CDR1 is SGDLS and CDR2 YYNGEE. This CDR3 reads CASSVGDGSEAGANVLTF. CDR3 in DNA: TGTGCCAGCAGCGTAGGGGACGGGAGCGAAGCTGGGGCCAACGTCCTGACTTTC. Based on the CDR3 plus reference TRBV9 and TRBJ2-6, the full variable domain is DSGVTQTPKHLITATGQRVTLRCSPRSGDLSVYWYQQSLDQGLQFLIQYYNGEERAKGNILERFSAQQFPDLHSELNLSSLELGDSALYFCASSVGDGSEAGANVLTFGAGSRLTVL.

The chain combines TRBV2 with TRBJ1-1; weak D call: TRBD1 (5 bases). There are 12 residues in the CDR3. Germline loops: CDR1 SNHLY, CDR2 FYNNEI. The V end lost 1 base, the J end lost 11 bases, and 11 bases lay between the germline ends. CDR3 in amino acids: CASSEGGVVAFF. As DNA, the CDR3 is TGTGCCAGCAGTGAAGGGGGGGTGGTGGCTTTCTTT.

The CDR3 spells CASRGRGTDTQYF. The CDR3 DNA reads TGTGCCAGCCGGGGTAGGGGCACAGATACGCAGTATTTT. The chain has TRBV11-3 and TRBJ2-3, with a possible D match to TRBD2 (5 bases). Per germline, CDR1 SGHNT and CDR2 YENEEA. Trimming removed 8 bases from V and 1 base from J, with 10 bases in between. The CDR3 runs to 13 residues.

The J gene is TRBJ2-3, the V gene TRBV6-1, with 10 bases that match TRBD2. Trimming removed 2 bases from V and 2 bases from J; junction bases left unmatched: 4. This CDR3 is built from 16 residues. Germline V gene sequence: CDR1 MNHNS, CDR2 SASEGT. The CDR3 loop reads CASSELAGANTDTQYF. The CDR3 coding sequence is TGTGCCAGCAGTGAACTAGCGGGGGCCAACACAGATACGCAGTATTTT.

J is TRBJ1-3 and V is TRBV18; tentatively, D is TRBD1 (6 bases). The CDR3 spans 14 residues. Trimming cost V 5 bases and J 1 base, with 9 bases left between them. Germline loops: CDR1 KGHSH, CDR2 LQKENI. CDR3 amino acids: CASSATGSGNTIYF. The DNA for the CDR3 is TGTGCCAGCTCAGCAACAGGGTCTGGAAACACCATATATTTT.

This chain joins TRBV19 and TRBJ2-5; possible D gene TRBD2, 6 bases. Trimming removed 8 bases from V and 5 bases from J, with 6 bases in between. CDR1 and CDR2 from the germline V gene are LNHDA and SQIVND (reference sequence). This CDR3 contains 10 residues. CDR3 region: CASRGETQYF. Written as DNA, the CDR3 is TGTGCCAGTCGGGGGGAGACCCAGTACTTC.

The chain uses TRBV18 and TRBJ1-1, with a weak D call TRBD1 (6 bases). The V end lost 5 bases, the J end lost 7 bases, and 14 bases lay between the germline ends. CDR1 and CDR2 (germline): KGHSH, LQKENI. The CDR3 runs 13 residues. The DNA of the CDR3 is TGTGCCAGCTCAGCGAGACAGGTAAATGAAGCTTTCTTT. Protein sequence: CASSARQVNEAFF.

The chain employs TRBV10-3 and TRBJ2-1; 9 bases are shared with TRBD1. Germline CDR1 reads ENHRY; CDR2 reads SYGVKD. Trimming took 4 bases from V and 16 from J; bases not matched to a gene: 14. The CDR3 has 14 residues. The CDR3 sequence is CAISALQGAEGIFF. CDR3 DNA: TGTGCCATCAGTGCGCTACAGGGGGCAGAGGGCATTTTCTTC.

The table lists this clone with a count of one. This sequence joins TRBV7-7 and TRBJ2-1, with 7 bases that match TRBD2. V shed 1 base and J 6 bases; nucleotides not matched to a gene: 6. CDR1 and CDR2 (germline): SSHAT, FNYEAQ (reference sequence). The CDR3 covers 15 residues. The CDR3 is CASSLDTTGGNEQFF. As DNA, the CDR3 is TGTGCCAGCAGCTTAGATACCACGGGGGGCAATGAGCAGTTCTTC.

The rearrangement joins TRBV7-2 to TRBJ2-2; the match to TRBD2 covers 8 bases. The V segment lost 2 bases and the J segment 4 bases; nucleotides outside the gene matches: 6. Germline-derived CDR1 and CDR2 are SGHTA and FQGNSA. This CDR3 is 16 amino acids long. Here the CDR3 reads CASSLRAGASTGELFF. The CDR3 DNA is TGTGCCAGCAGCTTACGAGCGGGGGCGTCCACCGGGGAGCTGTTTTTT.

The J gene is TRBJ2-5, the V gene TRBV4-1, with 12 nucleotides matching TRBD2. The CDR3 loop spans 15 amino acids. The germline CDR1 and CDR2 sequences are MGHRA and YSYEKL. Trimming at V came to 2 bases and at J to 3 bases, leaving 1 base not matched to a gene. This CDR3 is CASSQRTSGEETQYF. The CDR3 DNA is TGCGCCAGCAGCCAAAGGACTAGCGGGGAAGAGACCCAGTACTTC.

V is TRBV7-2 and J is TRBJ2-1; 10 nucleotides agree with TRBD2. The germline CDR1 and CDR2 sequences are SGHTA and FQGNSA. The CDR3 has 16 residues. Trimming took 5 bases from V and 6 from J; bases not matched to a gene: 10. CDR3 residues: CASSPHTSGNINEQFF. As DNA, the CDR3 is TGTGCCAGCAGCCCTCATACTAGCGGGAATATCAATGAGCAGTTCTTC.

CDR3 amino acids: CASSLGGGTSYGYTF. Written as DNA, the CDR3 is TGTGCCAGCAGCTTGGGAGGAGGGACTAGCTATGGCTACACCTTC. The chain has TRBV5-8 and TRBJ1-2, with D possibly TRBD1 on 5 matching bases. The germline V gene has CDR1 SGHTS and CDR2 YDEGEE. The CDR3 consists of 15 residues. V was shortened by 0 bases and J by 4 bases, with 13 bases between the two germline ends.

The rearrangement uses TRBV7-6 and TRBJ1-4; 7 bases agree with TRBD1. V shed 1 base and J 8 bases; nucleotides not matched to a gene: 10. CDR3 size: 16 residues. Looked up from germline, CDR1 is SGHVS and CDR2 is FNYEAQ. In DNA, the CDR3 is TGTGCCAGCAGCTTAGAGGGAACAGGGGTGAGGGAAAAACTGTTTTTT. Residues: CASSLEGTGVREKLFF. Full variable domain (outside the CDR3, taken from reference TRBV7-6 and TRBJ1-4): GAGVSQSPRYKVTKRGQDVALRCDPISGHVSLYWYRQALGQGPEFLTYFNYEAQQDKSGLPNDRFSAERPEGSISTLTIQRTEQRDSAMYRCASSLEGTGVREKLFFGSGTQLSVL.

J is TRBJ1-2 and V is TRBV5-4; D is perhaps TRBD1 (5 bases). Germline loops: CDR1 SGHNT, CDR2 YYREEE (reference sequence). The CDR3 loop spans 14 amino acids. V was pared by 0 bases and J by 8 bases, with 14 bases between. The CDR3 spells CASSLDGPGGGYTF. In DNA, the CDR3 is TGTGCCAGCAGCTTGGATGGGCCTGGGGGGGGCTACACCTTC.

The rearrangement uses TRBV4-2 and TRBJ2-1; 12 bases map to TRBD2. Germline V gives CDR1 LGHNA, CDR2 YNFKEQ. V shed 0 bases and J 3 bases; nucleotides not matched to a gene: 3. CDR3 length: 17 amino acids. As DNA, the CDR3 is TGTGCCAGCAGCCAAGACCTAGCGGGGGGGCTCTACAATGAGCAGTTCTTC. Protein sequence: CASSQDLAGGLYNEQFF.

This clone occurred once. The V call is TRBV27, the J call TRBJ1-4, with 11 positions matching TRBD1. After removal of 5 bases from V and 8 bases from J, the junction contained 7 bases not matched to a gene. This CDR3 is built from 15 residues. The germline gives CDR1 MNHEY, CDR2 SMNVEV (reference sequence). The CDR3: CASSGTGGFREKLFF. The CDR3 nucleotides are TGTGCCAGCAGTGGGACAGGGGGATTTCGAGAAAAACTGTTTTTT.

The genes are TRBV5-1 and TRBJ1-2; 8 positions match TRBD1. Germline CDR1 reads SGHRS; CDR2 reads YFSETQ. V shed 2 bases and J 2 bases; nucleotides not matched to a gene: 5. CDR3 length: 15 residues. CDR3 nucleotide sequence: TGCGCCAGCAGCTTTAGACAGGGGATAAACTATGGCTACACCTTC. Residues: CASSFRQGINYGYTF.

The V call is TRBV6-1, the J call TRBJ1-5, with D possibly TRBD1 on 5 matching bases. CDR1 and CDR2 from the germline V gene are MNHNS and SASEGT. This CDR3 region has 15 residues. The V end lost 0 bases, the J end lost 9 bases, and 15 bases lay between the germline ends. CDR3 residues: CASSEANRHERPQHF. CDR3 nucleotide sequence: TGTGCCAGCAGTGAAGCCAACAGGCACGAACGGCCCCAGCATTTT.

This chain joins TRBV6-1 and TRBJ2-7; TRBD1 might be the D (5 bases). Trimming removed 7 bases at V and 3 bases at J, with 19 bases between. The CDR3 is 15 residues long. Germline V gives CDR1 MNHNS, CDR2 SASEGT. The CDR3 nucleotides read TGTGCCAGCACCCGCGAGAAGTCAGGGTACTACGAGCAGTACTTC. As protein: CASTREKSGYYEQYF.

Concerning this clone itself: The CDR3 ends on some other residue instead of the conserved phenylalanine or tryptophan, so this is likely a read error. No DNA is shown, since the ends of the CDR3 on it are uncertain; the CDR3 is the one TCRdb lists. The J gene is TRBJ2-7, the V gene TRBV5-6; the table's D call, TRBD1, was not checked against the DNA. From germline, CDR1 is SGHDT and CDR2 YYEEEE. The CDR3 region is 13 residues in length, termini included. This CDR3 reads CASSLTRGTEGEL.

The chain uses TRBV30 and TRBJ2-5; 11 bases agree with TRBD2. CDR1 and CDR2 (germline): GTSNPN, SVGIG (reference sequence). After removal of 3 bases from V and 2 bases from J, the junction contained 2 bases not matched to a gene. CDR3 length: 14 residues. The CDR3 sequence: CAWRASGGQETQYF. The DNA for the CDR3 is TGTGCCTGGAGAGCTAGCGGGGGGCAAGAGACCCAGTACTTC.